This TCR beta chain originates from a study of somatic mutations in cytotoxic T cells in rheumatoid arthritis. The CD4+ and CD8+ fractions came from positive magnetic bead selection and were purity-checked by flow cytometry. TCRdb's copy holds only in-frame clones and misses some; the assay was immunoSEQ multiplex PCR. Of some 30,000 clones in the sample, 82% are singletons; the top ten hold 7.5% to 9.5%. The CDR3 has 15 residues. Looked up from germline, CDR1 is SSHAT and CDR2 is FNYEAQ (reference sequence). The ends were cut back, 5 bases at V and 5 bases at J, with 17 bases in the middle. The sequenced material came from CD8+ T cells sorted from blood. The chain joins TRBV7-7 to TRBJ2-3; D unclear. This receptor was taken from an adult with rheumatoid arthritis. The CDR3 nucleotides are TGTGCCAGCAGCCCGGGTCTAGAGTCAGAAGATACGCAGTATTTT. As protein: CASSPGLESEDTQYF.